These 26 T cell receptor beta chains came from one sample sequenced in a study of identical twins. Each CDR3 protein gets one entry after TCRdb re-called the 5' RACE reads with MiXCR. The sample records 250,000 to 350,000 distinct CDR3 sequences, roughly 8.6% being singletons. The same sample was also studied in work on yellow fever vaccine responses in identical twins.

Source material: memory (CD45RO+) T cells sorted from blood. The receptors come from a woman between 18 and 29 years old in good health.

This chain joins TRBV5-1 and TRBJ2-1; D is unclear. V was pared by 4 bases and J by 0 bases, with 11 bases between. Looked up from germline, CDR1 is SGHRS and CDR2 is YFSETQ. This CDR3 is 15 amino acids long. This CDR3 is CASSDDLGSYNEQFF. The CDR3 DNA is TGCGCCAGCAGCGATGACCTGGGCTCCTACAATGAGCAGTTCTTC.

This clonotype was recorded a few times. This rearrangement joins TRBV2 to TRBJ2-7, with TRBD1 matching over 8 bases. From germline, CDR1 is SNHLY and CDR2 FYNNEI. Trimming took 6 bases from V and 3 from J; bases not matched to a gene: 10. The CDR3 has 15 amino acids. CDR3 amino acids: CASRGPTGASYEQYF. The CDR3 coding sequence is TGTGCCAGCAGGGGACCGACAGGGGCGAGCTACGAGCAGTACTTC.

The CDR3 coding sequence is TGTGCCAGCAGCCTGGGCCTAGTCTATGAGCAGTTCTTC. Residues: CASSLGLVYEQFF. The rearrangement uses TRBV5-6 and TRBJ2-1; D gene uncertain. With 4 bases removed from V and 8 bases from J, the gap between germline ends came to 13 bases. The V gene's germline CDR1 is SGHDT and CDR2 YYEEEE. The CDR3 is made up of 13 amino acids.

This clonotype was seen more than once but under ten times. V usage is TRBV20-1 and J usage is TRBJ1-2; no clear D gene. V lost 3 bases and J 6 bases, leaving 14 bases between the germline ends. Germline V gene data show CDR1 as DFQATT and CDR2 as SNEGSKA (reference sequence). The CDR3 is made up of 13 amino acids. In nucleotides, the CDR3 is TGCAGTGCTAGTCCTCCCCCCCGGGATGGCTACACCTTC. It encodes CSASPPPRDGYTF.

The rearrangement uses TRBV5-1 and TRBJ2-1, with D possibly being TRBD1 (5 bases). CDR3 length: 16 residues. V was pared by 3 bases and J by 0 bases, with 13 bases between. Germline V gives CDR1 SGHRS, CDR2 YFSETQ. CDR3 region: CASSYLTGSSYNEQFF. CDR3 DNA sequence: TGCGCCAGCAGCTACCTTACAGGTAGCTCCTACAATGAGCAGTTCTTC.

This clonotype was observed a few times. This sequence joins TRBV20-1 and TRBJ1-2; 8 positions match TRBD1. This CDR3 is built from 15 residues. Germline loops: CDR1 DFQATT, CDR2 SNEGSKA (reference sequence). V lost 0 bases, J lost 5 bases, and 8 bases stayed unmatched. CDR3 nucleotide sequence: TGCAGTGCTAGAGATTCCCGACAGGGGAAGTATGGCTACACCTTC. It yields the protein CSARDSRQGKYGYTF.

The CDR3 loop reads CAHSAGKGETQYF. As DNA, the CDR3 is TGTGCCCACTCGGCGGGGAAGGGAGAGACCCAGTACTTC. This chain joins TRBV6-1 and TRBJ2-5, with D tentatively TRBD2 (6 bases). The CDR3 has 13 residues. The germline CDR1 and CDR2 sequences are MNHNS and SASEGT. V was pared by 11 bases and J by 4 bases, with 17 bases between.

This clonotype occurred a few times. The chain links TRBV3-1 to TRBJ2-7; maybe TRBD2 (5 bases). The CDR3 is 16 amino acids. Looked up from germline, CDR1 is LGHDT and CDR2 is YNNKEL (reference sequence). Trimming shortened V by 4 bases and J by 0 bases, and 16 bases separated the two germline ends. CDR3 region: CASSPTSGRSSYEQYF. CDR3 in DNA: TGTGCCAGCAGCCCTACCTCGGGAAGGAGCTCCTACGAGCAGTACTTC.

This clonotype was detected only a few times. This chain uses TRBV29-1 with TRBJ2-3, with D possibly matching TRBD2 (7 bases). The V and J ends lost 0 bases and 1 base respectively, with 20 bases between them. The CDR3 spans 18 residues. Germline assignment: CDR1 SQVTM and CDR2 ANQGSEA. The CDR3 region is CSVEDQGGGKARTDTQYF. The CDR3, as DNA: TGCAGCGTTGAAGATCAAGGGGGGGGAAAGGCCCGCACAGATACGCAGTATTTT.

This clonotype came up many times. The genes are TRBV4-2 and TRBJ2-5; the match to TRBD2 covers 13 bases. Per germline, CDR1 LGHNA and CDR2 YNFKEQ. Trimming took 4 bases from V and 6 from J; bases not matched to a gene: 5. The CDR3 contains 15 residues. The CDR3 reads CASSPTSGRGKTQYF. DNA for the CDR3: TGTGCCAGCAGCCCCACTAGCGGGAGGGGGAAGACCCAGTACTTC.

In its sample, this clonotype was seen a few times. V is TRBV29-1 and J is TRBJ2-5, with D possibly TRBD1 on 6 matching bases. Germline V gives CDR1 SQVTM, CDR2 ANQGSEA. The V and J ends lost 2 bases and 5 bases respectively, with 21 bases between them. There are 16 residues in the CDR3. CDR3 DNA: TGCAGCGTTGAATTGCCCCCCCCAAGACAGGTGGAGACCCAGTACTTC. Protein sequence: CSVELPPPRQVETQYF.

The chain couples TRBV6-5 to TRBJ2-1; 14 bases are a match to TRBD2. The J segment lost 7 bases and the V segment lost 1 base, leaving 12 bases of the junction unmatched. The germline CDR1 and CDR2 sequences are MNHEY and SVGAGI. The CDR3 is 19 amino acids. DNA of the CDR3: TGTGCCAGCAGTTACTATACAGCGAGGACTAGCGGGAGGCGGAATGAGCAGTTCTTC. The encoded protein is CASSYYTARTSGRRNEQFF.

This clonotype was picked up a small number of times. V gene TRBV2 combines with J gene TRBJ2-3; TRBD1 is a possible D gene (6 bases). The V end lost 5 bases, the J end lost 4 bases, and 22 bases lay between the germline ends. The CDR3 has 17 amino acids. CDR1 is SNHLY, CDR2 FYNNEI, per germline. For the CDR3, the DNA is TGTGCCAGCAGTCTATCAGGGGTCAGGATTCGTGCAGATACGCAGTATTTT. The encoded protein is CASSLSGVRIRADTQYF. Based on the CDR3 plus reference TRBV2 and TRBJ2-3, the full variable domain is EPEVTQTPSHQVTQMGQEVILRCVPISNHLYFYWYRQILGQKVEFLVSFYNNEISEKSEIFDDQFSVERPDGSNFTLKIRSTKLEDSAMYFCASSLSGVRIRADTQYFGPGTRLTVL.

The chain recombines TRBV9 with TRBJ2-3, with 8 nucleotides matching TRBD2. Germline V gene sequence: CDR1 SGDLS, CDR2 YYNGEE. The CDR3 runs 14 residues. J gave up 2 bases and V 6 bases, and 5 bases lay outside the gene matches. The CDR3: CASTFSGTTDTQYF. CDR3 nucleotides: TGTGCCAGCACCTTTAGCGGGACCACAGATACGCAGTATTTT.

The gene calls are TRBV7-9 and TRBJ2-2; D gene ambiguous. Germline V gives CDR1 SEHNR, CDR2 FQNEAQ (reference sequence). The length of the CDR3 is 14 residues. V shed 5 bases and J shed 5 bases, with 12 bases lying between them. The CDR3 reads CASSLMASTGELFF. DNA for the CDR3: TGTGCCAGCAGCCTTATGGCCTCTACCGGGGAGCTGTTTTTT.

This clonotype occurred a few times. V is TRBV19 and J is TRBJ2-7; D call uncertain. The germline V gene has CDR1 LNHDA and CDR2 SQIVND (reference sequence). There are 15 residues in the CDR3. V lost 0 bases and J lost 2, with 11 bases in between. CDR3 sequence: CASSIEKSWTYEQYF. The CDR3 nucleotides read TGTGCCAGTAGTATAGAGAAGAGTTGGACCTACGAGCAGTACTTC.

This clonotype came up many times. The V gene is TRBV6-5, the J gene TRBJ1-2, with D possibly matching TRBD1 (5 bases). The germline CDR1 and CDR2 sequences are MNHEY and SVGAGI. Trimming took off 6 bases at V and 4 bases at J, with 9 bases between the two ends. The CDR3 contains 12 residues. In DNA form, the CDR3 reads TGTGCCAGCAGCCAGGGAATCTATGGCTACACCTTC. This sequence encodes CASSQGIYGYTF.

The rearrangement uses TRBV5-6 and TRBJ2-7, with TRBD2 matching 11 bases. CDR3 size: 14 residues. Looked up from germline, CDR1 is SGHDT and CDR2 is YYEEEE. V was pared by 7 bases and J by 4 bases, with 7 bases of the junction left unmatched. Here the CDR3 DNA reads TGTGCCAGCTCCCGGGGGACTAGCGGTTACGAGCAGTACTTC. This sequence encodes CASSRGTSGYEQYF.

This clonotype was detected only a few times. CDR3 region: CSALDRGHYYGYTF. Written as DNA, the CDR3 is TGCAGTGCTCTGGACAGGGGGCACTACTATGGCTACACCTTC. The chain is built from TRBV20-1 and TRBJ1-2; 11 bases align to TRBD1. Germline loops: CDR1 DFQATT, CDR2 SNEGSKA (reference sequence). V shed 5 bases and J 3 bases; nucleotides not matched to a gene: 5. This CDR3 spans 14 amino acids.

This clonotype has only a few counts. V and J are TRBV9 and TRBJ2-2, with TRBD1 identical over 7 bases. Germline CDR1 reads SGDLS; CDR2 reads YYNGEE. The CDR3 consists of 14 residues. V gave up 7 bases and J gave up 5 bases; unmatched junction bases: 8. The CDR3 region has the DNA TGTGCCAGCCAACCGGGACAGAGGACCGGGGAGCTGTTTTTT. This translates into CASQPGQRTGELFF.

In this sample, this clonotype turned up many times. J is TRBJ1-1 and V is TRBV10-3, with 9 positions matching TRBD1. CDR1 and CDR2 from the germline V gene are ENHRY and SYGVKD. The CDR3 is made up of 14 amino acids. V dropped 4 bases and J dropped 4; count of bases not matched to a gene: 4. CDR3 nucleotides: TGTGCCATCAGTGCCGGACAGGGGTTCACTGAAGCTTTCTTT. It specifies CAISAGQGFTEAFF.

The chain employs TRBV20-1 and TRBJ1-2; 7 nucleotides agree with TRBD1. The germline CDR1 and CDR2 sequences are DFQATT and SNEGSKA (reference sequence). Trimming removed 6 bases from V and 6 bases from J; junction bases left unmatched: 19. The CDR3 loop spans 16 amino acids. The DNA of the CDR3 is TGCAGTGCCAACCCCCAGGGTGGAGGGGGCGGCGATGGCTACACCTTC. Translating gives CSANPQGGGGGDGYTF.

This chain connects TRBV6-1 to TRBJ2-5, with D maybe TRBD1 (5 bases). The CDR3 is 15 residues long. Germline CDR1 and CDR2: MNHNS and SASEGT. The V and J ends lost 6 bases and 4 bases respectively, with 18 bases between them. The CDR3 nucleotides are TGTGCCAGCAGACCAACGGTAGGGGAACGAGAGACCCAGTACTTC. This codes for CASRPTVGERETQYF.

This clonotype has just a few counts. This chain joins TRBV10-2 and TRBJ2-5; 9 nucleotides align to TRBD2. The germline gives CDR1 WSHSY, CDR2 SAAADI. Germline trimming cut 10 bases from V and 0 bases from J; bases unmatched to any gene: 15. CDR3 length: 17 residues. The CDR3 bases are TGCGCCACCCATCGAGGCTTGCGGGGGGGGTACCAAGAGACCCAGTACTTC. Encoded protein: CATHRGLRGGYQETQYF.

This clonotype was found many times. The chain combines TRBV10-2 with TRBJ1-4; 8 bases map to TRBD1. Germline CDR1 and CDR2: WSHSY and SAAADI. This CDR3 region has 13 residues. J was trimmed by 8 bases and V by 8 bases; bases with no gene match: 7. The CDR3 reads CASGGQGGEKLFF. The CDR3 nucleotides read TGCGCCAGCGGTGGACAGGGCGGAGAAAAACTGTTTTTT.

Only a few counts were recorded for this clonotype. The chain carries TRBV18 and TRBJ1-1; D may be TRBD1 (5 bases). V was shortened by 5 bases and J by 7 bases, with 11 bases between the two germline ends. CDR1 and CDR2 (germline): KGHSH, LQKENI. CDR3 size: 12 residues. The chain's CDR3 is CASSLQDSEAFF. In DNA, the CDR3 is TGTGCCAGCTCATTACAGGATAGTGAAGCTTTCTTT.